A single sample is the source of the 10 T cell receptor beta chains below, sequenced in a study of T cell responses to AZD1222 COVID-19 vaccine. Repertoires were generated with immunoSEQ multiplex PCR, while TCRdb's copy carries only in-frame clones and drops some. Counted here are 120,000 or so clones, about 92% occurring once; the ten biggest clones make up roughly 13%. This material consisted of peripheral blood, taken on day 0 of AZD1222 vaccination. The receptors originated from an adult in good health.

J is TRBJ2-3 and V is TRBV28; D remains unclear. The V gene's germline CDR1 is MDHEN and CDR2 SYDVKM. The CDR3 has 13 residues. Trimming cost V 3 bases and J 3 bases, with 7 bases left between them. The DNA of the CDR3 is TGTGCCAGCAGTTTTGATGCTACAGATACGCAGTATTTT. It yields the protein CASSFDATDTQYF. Complete variable domain (other parts from reference TRBV28 and TRBJ2-3): DVKVTQSSRYLVKRTGEKVFLECVQDMDHENMFWYRQDPGLGLRLIYFSYDVKMKEKGDIPEGYSVSREKKERFSLILESASTNQTSMYLCASSFDATDTQYFGPGTRLTVL.

The chain couples TRBV6-5 to TRBJ1-2; TRBD1 might be the D (5 bases). The CDR3 contains 13 residues. CDR1 and CDR2 (germline): MNHEY, SVGAGI. Trimming pared 4 bases from V and 4 bases from J, leaving 10 bases between. The CDR3 bases are TGTGCCAGCAGTTTAACTGACAGCTATGGCTACACCTTC. It codes for CASSLTDSYGYTF.

The rearrangement joins TRBV7-2 to TRBJ2-7; 8 bases fit TRBD1. The germline V gene has CDR1 SGHTA and CDR2 FQGNSA. This CDR3 region has 15 residues. J was trimmed by 5 bases and V by 4 bases; bases with no gene match: 10. The CDR3 spells CASSSLRTGHHEQYF. CDR3 bases: TGTGCCAGCAGCTCTCTTAGGACAGGGCACCACGAGCAGTACTTC.

The chain links TRBV29-1 to TRBJ1-2; the D is unclear. CDR1 SQVTM and CDR2 ANQGSEA come from the germline V gene. The CDR3 has 13 residues. Trimming left V 4 bases short and J 6 bases short, with 15 bases between. The CDR3 protein is CSVGRLNRDGYTF. The CDR3 DNA is TGCAGCGTTGGACGTCTGAATAGGGATGGCTACACCTTC.

The V and J genes are TRBV27 and TRBJ2-7; D is uncertain. The CDR3 has 15 residues. V lost 2 bases to trimming and J lost 2 bases, with 13 bases between them. The germline V gene has CDR1 MNHEY and CDR2 SMNVEV (reference sequence). The CDR3 nucleotides are TGTGCCAGCAGTTTAGCAGGAGATACTCCCTACGAGCAGTACTTC. This translates into CASSLAGDTPYEQYF.

The rearrangement uses TRBV27 and TRBJ1-6, with D maybe TRBD1 (5 bases). Germline-derived CDR1 and CDR2 are MNHEY and SMNVEV (reference sequence). V lost 5 bases, J lost 3 bases, and 14 bases lay in between. The CDR3 extends over 16 amino acids. The CDR3 DNA reads TGTGCCAGCAGTCTTAGGACACCAAACTATAATTCACCCCTCCACTTT. As protein: CASSLRTPNYNSPLHF.

The chain uses TRBV5-6 and TRBJ1-1, with D uncertain. Per germline, CDR1 SGHDT and CDR2 YYEEEE. The length of the CDR3 is 14 residues. V lost 0 bases and J 1 base, leaving 7 bases between the germline ends. In DNA form, the CDR3 reads TGTGCCAGCAGCTTGGGGGTGGCGAACACTGAAGCTTTCTTT. Protein sequence: CASSLGVANTEAFF.

The chain carries TRBV29-1 and TRBJ1-2; 9 nucleotides match TRBD1. In germline, CDR1 is SQVTM, CDR2 ANQGSEA. V lost 3 bases to trimming and J lost 6 bases; unmatched junction nucleotides: 8. This CDR3 is built from 14 residues. The CDR3 is CSVEGQGGLNGYTF. DNA for the CDR3: TGCAGCGTTGAGGGACAGGGAGGTTTAAATGGCTACACCTTC.

The CDR3 is CASSLLRIGDHPYEQYF. CDR3 DNA sequence: TGTGCCAGCAGCCTCCTGAGGATAGGGGACCATCCCTACGAGCAGTACTTC. This rearrangement joins TRBV3-1 (or the pseudogene TRBV3-2) to TRBJ2-7; D could derive from TRBD1 or TRBD2 (5 bases each). This CDR3 contains 17 residues. Looked up from germline, CDR1 is LGHDT and CDR2 is YNNKEL (reference sequence). The V and J ends lost 4 bases and 2 bases respectively, with 21 bases between them.

V and J are TRBV4-1 and TRBJ1-1; D is perhaps TRBD1 (6 bases). Per the germline V gene, CDR1 is MGHRA and CDR2 is YSYEKL. Deletions cut 3 bases from V and 0 bases from J, with 14 bases between. This CDR3 is built from 16 residues. Here the CDR3 reads CASSHDDRPMNTEAFF. DNA for the CDR3: TGCGCCAGCAGCCATGACGACAGGCCTATGAACACTGAAGCTTTCTTT.